This record concerns one TCR beta chain sequence. This sample is part of a study of CD8+ T cells in alopecia areata. CDR3 length: 12 residues. V shed 5 bases and J shed 4 bases, with 12 bases lying between them. The V gene's germline CDR1 is SQVTM and CDR2 ANQGSEA. Extraction of RNA preceded its reverse transcription into cDNA, which served as the sequencing template. Profiling relied on immunoSEQ multiplex PCR, and the TCRdb table lists in-frame clones only, not all of them. The profile covers 110,000 to 150,000 clones, with roughly 46% appearing a single time and more than 0.95% taken by the ten largest.

The clonotype comes from a human donor with alopecia areata. This rearrangement joins TRBV29-1 to TRBJ2-7, with D unresolved. The material was CD4+ T cells sorted from blood, obtained at week 0. CDR3 sequence reads: CSVRDTFYEQYF. CDR3 bases: TGCAGCGTTCGAGACACTTTTTACGAGCAGTACTTC.